This T cell receptor beta chain was captured by sequencing in a study of somatic mutations in cytotoxic T cells in rheumatoid arthritis. Produced via immunoSEQ multiplex PCR; TCRdb's table is partial and in-frame only. The sample carries some 11,000 clones, 79% recorded once. General study findings and limits: There were 8 of 65 patients in whom the largest CD8+ clone exceeded 20% of CD8+ cells.

Germline CDR1 MNHNY, CDR2 SVGAGI (reference sequence). The V end was cut by 1 base, the J end by 8 bases, with 8 bases between. The CDR3 covers 13 residues. With regard to this clone: The antigen remains unidentified.

This chain uses TRBV6-6 with TRBJ1-4; D ambiguous. This clonotype was sampled from an adult with rheumatoid arthritis. Material: CD8+ T cells sorted from blood. CDR3 residues: CASSYYPWEKLFF. For the CDR3, the DNA is TGTGCCAGCAGTTACTACCCCTGGGAAAAACTGTTTTTT.